What follows are 10 T cell receptor beta chains derived from one specimen sequenced in a study of blood T cells in healthy people across ages. It was with a sample-barcoded 5' primer and a J-beta primer mix that a second PCR of about 6 to 11 cycles was run. MiXCR, applied by TCRdb to the 5' RACE reads, yields one record per CDR3 protein. The profile covers around 900,000 distinct CDR3 sequences, with just over 50% appearing a single time and about 20% taken by the ten largest. Sequences were obtained from blood. These receptors came from a woman aged 55-70 years in good health.

This clonotype was picked up a small number of times. This chain links TRBV7-2 with TRBJ2-4; the D is unclear. This CDR3 has 14 residues. The V gene's germline CDR1 is SGHTA and CDR2 FQGNSA. V was clipped by 5 bases and J by 13 bases, with 21 bases between them. CDR3 DNA sequence: TGTGCCAGCAGCACCTATACGGAGAACGATCAGCAGTACTTC. Amino acids: CASSTYTENDQQYF.

The gene calls are TRBV7-2 and TRBJ1-5; D uncertain. Germline V gene data show CDR1 as SGHTA and CDR2 as FQGNSA. The CDR3 runs 12 residues. V was cut by 4 bases and J by 7 bases, with 8 bases left in between. CDR3 sequence reads: CASSSSLQPQHF. Written as DNA, the CDR3 is TGTGCCAGCAGCTCCTCCCTACAGCCCCAGCATTTT. The full variable domain, its missing parts supplied by reference TRBV7-2 and TRBJ1-5, is GAGVSQSPSNKVTEKGKDVELRCDPISGHTALYWYRQSLGQGLEFLIYFQGNSAPDKSGLPSDRFSAERTGGSVSTLTIQRTQQEDSAVYLCASSSSLQPQHFGDGTRLSIL.

The J gene is TRBJ1-5, the V gene TRBV28; D gene ambiguous. CDR3 length: 14 amino acids. Trimming removed 4 bases from V and 9 bases from J, with 16 bases in between. Per the germline V gene, CDR1 is MDHEN and CDR2 is SYDVKM. The CDR3 bases are TGTGCCAGCAGTTCCAACCCCGTTTTAGGGCCCCAGCATTTT. This codes for CASSSNPVLGPQHF.

The chain couples TRBV2 to TRBJ2-7; 8 nucleotides align to TRBD2. The J call may be mistaken, given a closer DNA end match to TRBJ2-5. Germline V gives CDR1 SNHLY, CDR2 FYNNEI. This CDR3 comprises 14 residues. The CDR3 DNA follows: TGTGCCAGCGAGAGCGGGAGCGTGGGTGAGACCCAGTACTTC. Its protein product is CASESGSVGETQYF.

V gene TRBV11-2 combines with J gene TRBJ2-6, with D tentatively TRBD1 (6 bases). CDR3 length equals 18 residues. The V end was cut by 4 bases, the J end by 2 bases, with 18 bases between. Germline values: CDR1 SGHAT, CDR2 FQNNGV. The CDR3 is CASSSVLGGKTGANVLTF. The CDR3, as DNA: TGTGCCAGCAGCTCTGTACTAGGGGGAAAAACTGGGGCCAACGTCCTGACTTTC.

This rearrangement joins TRBV4-1 to TRBJ2-5; weak D call: TRBD2 (6 bases). The J call may be faulty, since TRBJ2-7 better matches the DNA end. The germline gives CDR1 MGHRA, CDR2 YSYEKL. The CDR3 spans 16 residues. The CDR3 nucleotides read TGCGCCAGCAGCCAAGTTTTAGCGGATCCCTCCTACGAGCAGTACTTC. Its protein is CASSQVLADPSYEQYF.

The chain combines TRBV20-1 with TRBJ2-7; TRBD2 is a possible D gene (6 bases). This CDR3 is 13 amino acids long. V was trimmed by 6 bases and J by 2 bases, leaving 14 bases between them. Germline V gene lookup returns CDR1 DFQATT and CDR2 SNEGSKA (reference sequence). The chain's CDR3 is CSARLGGAYEQYF. The CDR3 DNA reads TGCAGTGCAAGACTAGGAGGGGCCTACGAGCAGTACTTC.

The rearrangement joins TRBV29-1 to TRBJ2-3; D gene uncertain. This CDR3 is built from 14 residues. Germline assignment: CDR1 SQVTM and CDR2 ANQGSEA. Trimming took off 3 bases at V and 0 bases at J, with 10 bases between the two ends. The chain's CDR3 is CSVEGGVSTDTQYF. The CDR3 DNA follows: TGCAGCGTTGAGGGTGGGGTTAGCACAGATACGCAGTATTTT.

The chain links TRBV12-3 or TRBV12-4 to TRBJ2-2; TRBD1 agrees at 10 bases. V trimming: 6 bases; J trimming: 7 bases; junction bases outside the gene matches: 8. The CDR3 loop spans 15 amino acids. CDR3 sequence: CASRSGTGDHGELFF. CDR3 coding DNA: TGTGCCAGCAGATCCGGGACAGGGGATCACGGGGAGCTGTTTTTT.

This clonotype came up once. The rearrangement links TRBV4-1 to TRBJ2-1; TRBD1 matches at 8 bases. With 4 bases clipped from V and 8 bases from J, the junction kept 19 bases outside the gene matches. The CDR3 length is 18 residues. CDR1 is MGHRA, CDR2 YSYEKL, per germline. For the CDR3, the DNA is TGCGCCAGCAGCCCCCAAGGCAGGACAGGGAGCTCTATCGATGAGCAGTTCTTC. Protein: CASSPQGRTGSSIDEQFF.